These 28 T cell receptor beta chains were sequenced from one sample in a study of cytomegalovirus exposure and HLA in healthy donors. The PCR made use of 60 Vbeta and 13 Jbeta primers. Method: immunoSEQ multiplex PCR; TCRdb's copy keeps in-frame clones and lacks some. The profile covers about 200,000 clones, with 70% to 85% appearing a single time and 1.7% taken by the ten largest. The sequenced sample consisted of PBMCs. Receptor source: a man aged 50-59 years in good health and CMV-seronegative.

V and J are TRBV6-1 and TRBJ2-5; 10 bases are shared with TRBD2. CDR3 length: 19 residues. Germline V CDR1 and CDR2: MNHNS, SASEGT. The V gene end was trimmed by 3 bases and the J gene end by 3 bases; junction bases not matched to a gene: 16. The CDR3 is CASSERLGLAGAREETQYF. The DNA of the CDR3 is TGTGCCAGCAGTGAGCGGTTAGGGCTAGCGGGAGCGAGGGAAGAGACCCAGTACTTC.

The J gene is TRBJ2-3, the V gene TRBV5-1; D gene ambiguous. Germline CDR1 and CDR2: SGHRS and YFSETQ. This CDR3 region has 14 residues. V lost 7 bases to trimming and J lost 1 base, with 13 bases between them. CDR3 protein: CASRDTSGTDTQYF. The CDR3 DNA reads as TGCGCCAGCCGCGACACCTCCGGCACAGATACGCAGTATTTT.

The J gene is TRBJ2-1, the V gene TRBV28; TRBD1 might be the D (8 bases). The germline CDR1 and CDR2 sequences are MDHEN and SYDVKM. The length of the CDR3 is 15 residues. Trimming stripped 3 bases from V and 8 bases from J, with 17 bases between. The chain's CDR3 is CASSLLQGGMDEQFF. CDR3 in DNA: TGTGCCAGCAGTTTGTTACAGGGGGGGATGGATGAGCAGTTCTTC.

This chain joins TRBV21-1 and TRBJ2-5; the table's D call, TRBD1, was not checked against the DNA. TRBV21-1 is a pseudogene segment. The CDR3 covers 14 residues. CDR3 sequence (DNA): TGTGCCAGCAGCTGGACGGGACATAAAGAGACCCAGTACTTC. This translates into CASSWTGHKETQYF.

In its sample, this clone was seen a few times. The V call is TRBV7-9, the J call TRBJ2-1; 10 bases line up with TRBD2. The CDR3 totals 16 residues. The V gene end was trimmed by 1 base and the J gene end by 4 bases; junction bases not matched to a gene: 4. The germline V gene has CDR1 SEHNR and CDR2 FQNEAQ (reference sequence). The CDR3 here is CASSLGTSGQYNEQFF. CDR3 DNA: TGTGCCAGCAGCTTAGGGACTAGCGGACAATACAATGAGCAGTTCTTC.

This clone showed up just a few times. The chain uses TRBV5-4 and TRBJ1-2; D possibly corresponds to TRBD1 (5 bases). The CDR3 consists of 13 residues. Germline V gene data show CDR1 as SGHNT and CDR2 as YYREEE (reference sequence). Trimming took 3 bases from V and 1 from J, leaving 7 bases between them. CDR3 DNA: TGTGCCAGCAGCTCCAGGGATAACTATGGCTACACCTTC. Translation: CASSSRDNYGYTF.

The gene calls are TRBV7-9 and TRBJ2-6; 7 bases align to TRBD1. V trimming: 6 bases; J trimming: 2 bases; junction bases outside the gene matches: 4. The CDR3 extends over 15 amino acids. The germline CDR1 and CDR2 sequences are SEHNR and FQNEAQ (reference sequence). This chain's CDR3 is CASRTTGAGANVLTF. CDR3 nucleotide sequence: TGTGCCAGCAGAACAACAGGGGCTGGGGCCAACGTCCTGACTTTC.

On this clone: Other DNA variants within this sample encode the same CDR3. The chain has TRBV6-5 and TRBJ1-5, with 8 bases identical to TRBD1. The junction had 5 bases not matched to a gene; V was cut back by 6 bases and J by 4 bases. In germline, CDR1 is MNHEY, CDR2 SVGAGI. The CDR3 has 14 residues. The CDR3 region has the DNA TGTGCCAGCAGAAGGACAGGGAGGAATCAGCCCCAGCATTTT. This sequence encodes CASRRTGRNQPQHF.

The chain combines TRBV28 with TRBJ1-6; a possible D gene is TRBD1 (5 bases). The germline gives CDR1 MDHEN, CDR2 SYDVKM. CDR3 length: 14 amino acids. Trimming pared 6 bases from V and 9 bases from J, leaving 15 bases between. CDR3 in DNA: TGTGCCAGCAGGACCCGGACACTGGTTTCACCCCTCCACTTT. It codes for CASRTRTLVSPLHF.

This sequence joins TRBV27 and TRBJ2-3; D unclear. Per germline, CDR1 MNHEY and CDR2 SMNVEV (reference sequence). The V gene lost 2 bases and the J gene lost 2 bases, with 8 bases spanning the gap. This CDR3 is built from 14 residues. The CDR3 nucleotides read TGTGCCAGCAGTTTAGCCCCCTACACAGATACGCAGTATTTT. It specifies CASSLAPYTDTQYF.

V usage is TRBV4-1 and J usage is TRBJ2-7; D may be TRBD2 (6 bases). The CDR3 totals 14 residues. Looked up from germline, CDR1 is MGHRA and CDR2 is YSYEKL. Trimming removed 1 base at V and 1 base at J, with 8 bases between. Here the CDR3 reads CASSQVGGSYEQYF. DNA of the CDR3: TGCGCCAGCAGCCAAGTGGGGGGTTCCTACGAGCAGTACTTC.

This clone was counted a few times. This chain joins TRBV5-1 and TRBJ2-7, with 12 bases matching TRBD2. The germline gives CDR1 SGHRS, CDR2 YFSETQ. The CDR3 loop spans 16 amino acids. The junction had 6 bases not matched to a gene; V was cut back by 0 bases and J by 5 bases. CDR3 protein: CASSLGLAGVSHEQYF. CDR3 DNA: TGCGCCAGCAGCTTGGGACTAGCGGGAGTAAGCCACGAGCAGTACTTC.

This clone turned up a few times. This chain connects TRBV4-1 to TRBJ2-7, with TRBD2 identical over 13 bases. CDR1 is MGHRA, CDR2 YSYEKL, per germline. V dropped 2 bases and J dropped 7; count of bases not matched to a gene: 5. The CDR3 loop spans 15 amino acids. The CDR3 region is CASSQRGLAGTEQYF. Written as DNA, the CDR3 is TGCGCCAGCAGCCAAAGGGGACTAGCGGGAACAGAGCAGTACTTC.

The CDR3 sequence is CAWTPAGVPTYEQYF. In DNA, the CDR3 is TGTGCCTGGACTCCAGCGGGAGTCCCCACCTACGAGCAGTACTTC. The gene calls are TRBV30 and TRBJ2-5; TRBD2 matches 8 bases. The last part of the DNA fits TRBJ2-7 better; the J call may be wrong. There are 15 residues in the CDR3. Germline-derived CDR1 and CDR2 are GTSNPN and SVGIG (reference sequence).

The chain links TRBV15 to TRBJ1-4; 9 bases are a match to TRBD1. Trimming cost V 2 bases and J 2 bases; bases outside gene matches: 3. CDR3 size: 16 residues. The germline gives CDR1 LNHNV, CDR2 YYDKDF (reference sequence). CDR3 in DNA: TGTGCCACCAGCAGACCCGGGACAGGGACTAATGAAAAACTGTTTTTT. Amino acids: CATSRPGTGTNEKLFF. The whole variable domain, filled in from reference TRBV15 and TRBJ1-4, reads DAMVIQNPRYQVTQFGKPVTLSCSQTLNHNVMYWYQQKSSQAPKLLFHYYDKDFNNEADTPDNFQSRRPNTSFCFLDIRSPGLGDTAMYLCATSRPGTGTNEKLFFGSGTQLSVL.

The chain combines TRBV25-1 with TRBJ2-1, with D perhaps TRBD2 (5 bases). This CDR3 has 15 amino acids. Trimming stripped 5 bases from V and 2 bases from J, with 13 bases between. Germline V CDR1 and CDR2: MGHDK, SYGVNS. The CDR3 DNA is TGTGCCAGCAGTCCCCCGGGGTTGGCCTACAATGAGCAGTTCTTC. It translates to CASSPPGLAYNEQFF.

The V gene is TRBV2, the J gene TRBJ2-7; no clear D gene. CDR1 is SNHLY and CDR2 is FYNNEI in the germline V gene. Between the trimmed V and J ends, which lost 3 bases and 0 bases, there was a span of 12 bases. The CDR3 runs to 15 residues. The CDR3 nucleotides read TGTGCCAGCAGTGAGAAAGCCCTTCCCTCCTACGAGCAGTACTTC. Translating gives CASSEKALPSYEQYF.

The gene calls are TRBV4-1 and TRBJ1-5; 8 nucleotides line up with TRBD1. The CDR3 runs to 14 residues. Losses at the gene ends were 0 bases for V and 6 bases for J; bases not matched to a gene: 1. Looked up from germline, CDR1 is MGHRA and CDR2 is YSYEKL. CDR3 coding DNA: TGCGCCAGCAGCCAAGAGACAGGGGCTCAGCCCCAGCATTTT. This sequence encodes CASSQETGAQPQHF.

The chain is built from TRBV27 and TRBJ1-5; 8 nucleotides agree with TRBD1. V dropped 1 base and J dropped 6; count of bases not matched to a gene: 2. Germline V gives CDR1 MNHEY, CDR2 SMNVEV (reference sequence). The CDR3 extends over 14 amino acids. CDR3 nucleotides: TGTGCCAGCAGTTTATACAGGGGGAGTCAGCCCCAGCATTTT. Amino acids: CASSLYRGSQPQHF.

This chain connects TRBV19 to TRBJ2-7, with D perhaps TRBD2 (5 bases). The V end lost 1 base, the J end lost 2 bases, and 9 bases lay between the germline ends. The CDR3 is 14 amino acids. Germline loops: CDR1 LNHDA, CDR2 SQIVND (reference sequence). The CDR3 protein is CASSIAAGAYEQYF. The CDR3 DNA sequence: TGTGCCAGTAGTATAGCAGCCGGGGCCTACGAGCAGTACTTC. The full variable domain, completed using reference TRBV19 and TRBJ2-7, is DGGITQSPKYLFRKEGQNVTLSCEQNLNHDAMYWYRQDPGQGLRLIYYSQIVNDFQKGDIAEGYSVSREKKESFPLTVTSAQKNPTAFYLCASSIAAGAYEQYFGPGTRLTVT.

This chain connects TRBV15 to TRBJ2-5; a weak D match, TRBD1 (5 bases). The V end was cut by 0 bases, the J end by 5 bases, with 10 bases between. Germline V gene lookup returns CDR1 LNHNV and CDR2 YYDKDF (reference sequence). This CDR3 is built from 14 residues. CDR3 DNA sequence: TGTGCCACCAGCAGAGATATAGGGGTGGAGACCCAGTACTTC. Its protein is CATSRDIGVETQYF.

The J gene is TRBJ1-3, the V gene TRBV5-1, with D perhaps matching TRBD1 (6 bases). V was trimmed by 4 bases and J by 0 bases, leaving 14 bases between them. This CDR3 is 16 amino acids long. Germline V gives CDR1 SGHRS, CDR2 YFSETQ. CDR3 sequence reads: CASSGPGQSSGNTIYF. Here the CDR3 DNA reads TGCGCCAGCAGCGGGCCCGGACAGAGCTCTGGAAACACCATATATTTT.

The V and J genes are TRBV11-3 and TRBJ2-3; TRBD2 matches 9 bases. The length of the CDR3 is 16 residues. J gave up 6 bases and V 1 base, and 8 bases lay outside the gene matches. Germline lookup yields CDR1 SGHNT and CDR2 YENEEA. CDR3 DNA: TGTGCCAGCAGCTTAGGGATCCTAGCGGGAAGGGATACGCAGTATTTT. Encoded protein: CASSLGILAGRDTQYF.

This chain connects TRBV28 to TRBJ1-1; D is uncertain. This CDR3 contains 12 residues. Trimming shortened V by 5 bases and J by 7 bases, and 11 bases separated the two germline ends. From germline, CDR1 is MDHEN and CDR2 SYDVKM. The CDR3 is CASSLLVGEAFF. CDR3 sequence (DNA): TGTGCCAGCAGTCTCCTGGTCGGTGAAGCTTTCTTT.

This clone occurred once. The CDR3 DNA sequence: TGTGCCAGTAGTATCTCGCTGAGCTCCTACGAGCAGTACTTC. It translates to CASSISLSSYEQYF. This rearrangement joins TRBV19 to TRBJ2-7, with D uncertain. Trimming left V 3 bases short and J 0 bases short, with 9 bases between. The germline V gene encodes CDR1 LNHDA and CDR2 SQIVND (reference sequence). This CDR3 is built from 14 residues.

J is TRBJ2-7 and V is TRBV27; 8 bases fit TRBD1. V gave up 6 bases and J gave up 2 bases; unmatched junction bases: 3. CDR1 MNHEY and CDR2 SMNVEV come from the germline V gene (reference sequence). This CDR3 has 13 amino acids. The CDR3 DNA reads TGTGCCAGCAGCCGACAGGGGCCCTACGAGCAGTACTTC. Amino acids: CASSRQGPYEQYF.

This clone showed up just once. J is TRBJ1-2 and V is TRBV28; D is perhaps TRBD1 (5 bases). Germline V lookup: CDR1 MDHEN, CDR2 SYDVKM. This CDR3 is built from 17 residues. Trimming shortened V by 7 bases and J by 7 bases, and 28 bases separated the two germline ends. CDR3 sequence: CASTSTGEGPRASGYTF. CDR3 nucleotides: TGTGCCAGCACATCAACGGGGGAAGGCCCACGCGCCTCTGGCTACACCTTC.

The V and J genes are TRBV7-3 and TRBJ2-1; 7 bases match TRBD2. This CDR3 contains 14 residues. Unmatched junction bases numbered 7, after V lost 4 bases and J lost 7 bases. Per the germline V gene, CDR1 is SGHTA and CDR2 is FQGTGA. CDR3 amino acids: CASSSAGVLNEQFF. As DNA, the CDR3 is TGTGCCAGCAGCTCGGCGGGAGTCCTTAATGAGCAGTTCTTC. The full variable domain, its missing parts supplied by reference TRBV7-3 and TRBJ2-1, is GAGVSQTPSNKVTEKGKYVELRCDPISGHTALYWYRQSLGQGPEFLIYFQGTGAADDSGLPNDRFFAVRPEGSVSTLKIQRTERGDSAVYLCASSSAGVLNEQFFGPGTRLTVL.